The 8 T cell receptor beta chains presented below share a single source sample, sequenced in a study of metastatic and nonmetastatic thyroid tumors (dated by TCRdb to 2020 to 2022). No treatment had been received by any patient before thyroid surgery. Library preparation employed PCR. The sequencing machine was an Illumina HiSeq 4000. TCRdb ran its own pipeline on the public reads, namely fastp trimming at Q25 and MiXCR clone calling, and kept in-frame beta chains. This sample comprises roughly 93,000 clones, about an eighth of them detected only once. Around 11% of the sample is held by the ten biggest clonotypes. Sequencing was done on a sample of blood. The source is a female donor with papillary thyroid cancer or a benign thyroid nodule (not recorded which). Some clones in this sample may be carry-over from other donors' samples.

As to this clone: Since a much larger clone is just one base distant, this may be a read error. The chain uses TRBV29-1 and TRBJ1-2; 9 bases are shared with TRBD1. Germline V gene lookup returns CDR1 SQVTM and CDR2 ANQGSEA. The V segment lost 4 bases and the J segment 6 bases; nucleotides outside the gene matches: 9. This CDR3 comprises 14 residues. DNA for the CDR3: TGCAGCGTTGCGGGGGACAGGGTTGACGATGGCTACACCTTC. Protein product: CSVAGDRVDDGYTF.

V usage is TRBV5-1 and J usage is TRBJ2-5; perhaps D is TRBD1 or TRBD2 (5 bases each). The V and J ends lost 5 bases and 3 bases respectively, with 11 bases between them. This CDR3 has 13 amino acids. Germline assignment: CDR1 SGHRS and CDR2 YFSETQ. The CDR3: CASRSGTEETQYF. The CDR3 DNA sequence: TGCGCCAGCAGGTCCGGGACGGAAGAGACCCAGTACTTC.

This clone has ten or more counts. The chain couples TRBV11-1 to TRBJ1-3, with TRBD1 as a possible D gene (6 bases). V gave up 1 base and J gave up 0 bases, with 13 bases separating them. Germline loops: CDR1 SGHAT, CDR2 FQDESV (reference sequence). CDR3 length: 17 residues. The CDR3 DNA reads TGTGCCAGCAGCTTAGATCTTGGCAGGGGCTCTGGAAACACCATATATTTT. This gives the protein CASSLDLGRGSGNTIYF.

This clone was counted ten times or more. The J gene is TRBJ2-1, the V gene TRBV5-1; 10 nucleotides match TRBD2. The junction had 6 bases not matched to a gene; V was cut back by 0 bases and J by 6 bases. The CDR3 runs to 16 residues. The germline V gene has CDR1 SGHRS and CDR2 YFSETQ. In DNA, the CDR3 is TGCGCCAGCAGCTTGGGAGCGGGAGGGCTGGTCAATGAGCAGTTCTTC. Translated, it gives CASSLGAGGLVNEQFF.

For this clone: With a much larger clone just one base away, this may be a read error. This chain joins TRBV18 and TRBJ2-1, with 10 bases matching TRBD2. The V and J ends lost 4 bases and 6 bases, in that order; junction bases with no gene match: 9. Germline CDR1 and CDR2: KGHSH and LQKENI. CDR3 length: 16 amino acids. The CDR3 loop is CASSQVGPSGSNEQFF. CDR3 in DNA: TGTGCCAGCTCACAAGTAGGGCCTAGCGGGAGCAATGAGCAGTTCTTC.

V usage is TRBV20-1 and J usage is TRBJ1-2; D is unclear. Trimming removed 1 base at V and 0 bases at J, with 18 bases between. Germline V gene data show CDR1 as DFQATT and CDR2 as SNEGSKA (reference sequence). The CDR3 spans 17 residues. The chain's CDR3 is CSARVAIFLCANYGYTF. The CDR3 DNA reads TGCAGTGCTAGAGTGGCTATATTCTTATGTGCTAACTATGGCTACACCTTC.

Ten or more counts support this clone. The rearrangement links TRBV24-1 to TRBJ2-1; 7 nucleotides line up with TRBD1. CDR3 length equals 16 residues. The J segment lost 0 bases and the V segment lost 7 bases, leaving 8 bases of the junction unmatched. Per the germline V gene, CDR1 is KGHDR and CDR2 is SFDVKD. The DNA of the CDR3 is TGTGCCACCAGCGATAACAGGGGACGCTCCTACAATGAGCAGTTCTTC. Residues: CATSDNRGRSYNEQFF.

This clone was seen at least ten times. The chain recombines TRBV20-1 with TRBJ2-7; D gene uncertain. The ends were cut back, 6 bases at V and 4 bases at J, with 10 bases in the middle. The CDR3 is made up of 11 amino acids. Per the germline V gene, CDR1 is DFQATT and CDR2 is SNEGSKA (reference sequence). The CDR3 DNA reads TGCAGTGCCTCCATCGGGTACGAGCAGTACTTC. This sequence encodes CSASIGYEQYF.